This TCR beta chain came from a study of blood T cell repertoires in COVID-19 (dated by TCRdb to about 2020). As for the study more broadly: Collaborator samples came from the United States, Italy and Spain and covered acute and convalescent phases of COVID-19. The prospective study material was composed of cDNA or gDNA derived from T cells, B-cell-depleted T cells, or PBMCs. The dataset comprised deeply sampled blood TCRbeta repertoires from subjects exposed to, actively infected with, or recovered from COVID-19. The repertoires were made available in a free public database intended to serve as a resource for research on the immune response to SARS-CoV-2. The samples were drawn from the first 160 participants of the ongoing ImmuneRACE study and from 1,254 subjects provided by 6 global collaborators. Nearly every sample came with metadata listing a de-identified subject ID, COVID-19 status, age in years and sex. Where available, HLA class I and class II types were obtained from metadata supplied by the sample provider rather than from assay-based typing.

CDR1 and CDR2 were assigned from the germline V gene as MNHEY and SVGEGT. The CDR3 sequence holds 18 residues, the cysteine and phenylalanine included. Just CDR3 DNA is preserved here, 54 bases in frame from base 1. The junction shows trimming of 2 bases on V and 1 base on J, plus 18 bases between the germline ends. Whole blood was collected in K2EDTA tubes by collaborating institutions according to the institutions' own protocols. For TCRbeta analysis, collaborators shipped samples as frozen whole blood, isolated PBMCs, or DNA extracted from either of those sample types. The immunoSEQ Assay, a bias-controlled multiplex PCR, was used to amplify TCRbeta CDR3 regions from genomic DNA. As for the original processing: Within the assay, amplification of reference gene primers was used to estimate how many nucleated cells each sample contained. To quantify the absolute abundance of each unique TCRbeta CDR3 rearrangement, sequence reads were collapsed and filtered. For each sample, productive Simpson clonality was calculated by taking the square root of Simpson's diversity index across productive rearrangements. This immuneACCESS table, as held by TCRdb, lists in-frame sequences with V and J called but not all clones. Of the missing ones, under half trace to an unresolved V gene in checked studies; the others have no known cause. V and J calls and clone size are given by that table; D and trimming were obtained from the DNA. This sample comprises more than 150,000 clones, 86% of them detected only once. Of the sample, approximately 4% falls within the top ten clones.

The investigation overall reported the following: Clinical and demographic metadata were provided uncurated, with the amount varying by source and participant.

This clone came up once. What antigen it recognizes has not been identified. Per-base qualities were not stored, and no clone one base away is much larger. Sample: peripheral blood. This clonotype was obtained from an older woman with acute or convalescent COVID-19. The V and J genes are TRBV6-2 or TRBV6-3 and TRBJ1-5; the D gene is perhaps TRBD1, on 5 matching bases. The DNA reads as follows: TGTGCCAGCAGTTACAACTCTCACCGGGGGTTGAGCAATCAGCCCCAGCATTTT. The translation is CASSYNSHRGLSNQPQHF.